This TCR beta chain was retrieved from a study of beta chain features in type 1 diabetes. V shed 1 base and J 6 bases; nucleotides not matched to a gene: 6. Germline V CDR1 and CDR2: MGHRA, YSYEKL. The CDR3 is 15 residues long. Notes on this clone: What it binds is unknown.

All of the isolated RNA was reverse transcribed, so expressed TCRB transcripts were sequenced. Clones were read by immunoSEQ multiplex PCR, and TCRdb kept only the in-frame ones, dropping some. The repertoire holds under 850,000 clones, with 13% as singletons. Study results and limitations: Researchers report that Type 1 diabetes patients had moderately but significantly shorter TCRB CDR3s across all four CD4+ subsets.

The chain has TRBV4-1 and TRBJ2-1, with 7 bases lining up with TRBD1. The sequence derives from a man between 18 and 29 years old with type 1 diabetes. The sample was naive CD4+ T cells from blood. CDR3 nucleotides: TGCGCCAGCAGCCAAGGGGACAGAAACGCCAATGAGCAGTTCTTC. As protein: CASSQGDRNANEQFF.